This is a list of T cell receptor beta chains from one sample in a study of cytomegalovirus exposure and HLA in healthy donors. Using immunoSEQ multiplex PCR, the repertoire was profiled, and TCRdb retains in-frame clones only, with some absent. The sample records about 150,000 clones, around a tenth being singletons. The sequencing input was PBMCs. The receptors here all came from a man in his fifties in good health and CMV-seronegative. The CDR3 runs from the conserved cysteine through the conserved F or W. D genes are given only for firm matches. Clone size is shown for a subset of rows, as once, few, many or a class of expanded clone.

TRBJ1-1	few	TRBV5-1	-	CASSQTGIEDFF	TGCGCCAGCAGCCAAACAGGGATAGAAGATTTCTTT
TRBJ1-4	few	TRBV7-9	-	CASRAVREDEKLFF	TGTGCCAGCAGGGCGGTACGGGAAGATGAAAAACTGTTTTTT
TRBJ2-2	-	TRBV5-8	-	CASSPRLEWAGELFF	TGTGCCAGCAGCCCCCGCCTAGAATGGGCCGGGGAGCTGTTTTTT
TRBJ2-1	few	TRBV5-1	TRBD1	CASSPGQGSSSYNEQFF	TGCGCCAGCAGCCCAGGACAGGGATCAAGCTCCTACAATGAGCAGTTCTTC
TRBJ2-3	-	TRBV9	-	CASSSNSGGPDTQYF	TGTGCCAGCAGCAGCAATAGCGGCGGGCCGGATACGCAGTATTTT
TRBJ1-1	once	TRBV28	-	CASSLSGVQAFF	TGTGCCAGCAGTTTGTCAGGGGTGCAAGCTTTCTTT
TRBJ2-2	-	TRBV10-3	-	CAISESRQAGSGELFF	TGTGCCATCAGTGAATCCCGACAGGCAGGATCCGGGGAGCTGTTTTTT
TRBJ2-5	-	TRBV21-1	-	CASSRARDRESQETQYF	TGTGCCAGCAGCAGGGCGAGGGACAGGGAGTCTCAAGAGACCCAGTACTTC
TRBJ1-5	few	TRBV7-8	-	CASSDGGYQPQHF	TGTGCCAGCAGCGACGGGGGATATCAGCCCCAGCATTTT
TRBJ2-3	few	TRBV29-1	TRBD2	CSVEPASGGHDTQYF	TGCAGCGTTGAACCCGCTAGCGGGGGACACGATACGCAGTATTTT
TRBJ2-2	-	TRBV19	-	CASSMSHGNTGELFF	TGTGCCAGTAGTATGAGTCATGGGAACACCGGGGAGCTGTTTTTT
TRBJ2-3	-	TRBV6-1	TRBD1	CASNEDRGRNTQYF	TGTGCCAGCAATGAGGACAGGGGGCGAAATACGCAGTATTTT
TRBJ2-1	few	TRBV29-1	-	CSTYRGREQFF	TGCAGCACTTACCGGGGGAGGGAGCAGTTCTTC
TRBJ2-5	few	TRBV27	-	CASRSTGRETQYF	TGTGCCAGCAGGTCCACAGGGAGAGAGACCCAGTACTTC
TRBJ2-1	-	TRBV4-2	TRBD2	CASSQDWASGSGSYNEQFF	TGTGCCAGCAGCCAAGATTGGGCTAGCGGGAGTGGGAGCTACAATGAGCAGTTCTTC
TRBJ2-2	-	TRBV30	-	CAWKRVGLYANTGELFF	TGTGCCTGGAAGCGGGTTGGACTTTACGCGAACACCGGGGAGCTGTTTTTT
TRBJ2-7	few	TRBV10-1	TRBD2	CASSRSGTTYEQYF	TGCGCCAGCAGTCGAAGCGGGACTACCTACGAGCAGTACTTC
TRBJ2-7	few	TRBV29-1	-	CSVEGQGTYEQYF	TGCAGCGTTGAGGGGCAGGGCACCTACGAGCAGTACTTC
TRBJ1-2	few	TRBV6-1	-	CATSGQGQGYTF	TGTGCCACCTCTGGGCAGGGCCAGGGCTACACCTTC
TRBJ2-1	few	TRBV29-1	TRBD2	CSVLGTSGTYNEQFF	TGCAGCGTCCTGGGGACTAGCGGGACGTACAATGAGCAGTTCTTC
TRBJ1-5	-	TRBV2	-	CASSPQASNQPQHF	TGTGCCAGCAGCCCACAGGCATCCAATCAGCCCCAGCATTTT
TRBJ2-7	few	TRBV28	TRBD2	CASSLGGGAYEQYF	TGTGCCAGCAGTTTAGGGGGGGGTGCCTACGAGCAGTACTTC
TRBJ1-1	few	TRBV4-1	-	CASSPEQREGTEAFF	TGCGCCAGCAGCCCCGAACAACGGGAGGGCACTGAAGCTTTCTTT
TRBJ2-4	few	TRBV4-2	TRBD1	CASSQTGAINIQYF	TGTGCCAGCAGCCAAACAGGGGCGATAAACATTCAGTACTTC
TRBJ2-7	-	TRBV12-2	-	CASRLALPGGYEQYF	TGTGCAAGTCGCTTAGCCTTGCCAGGGGGCTACGAGCAGTACTTC
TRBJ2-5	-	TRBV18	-	CASSLLTRGETQYF	TGTGCCAGCTCACTCCTGACTAGAGGAGAGACCCAGTACTTC
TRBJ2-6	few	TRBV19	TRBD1	CASTLEGASGANVLTF	TGTGCCAGTACCCTCGAGGGGGCCTCCGGGGCCAACGTCCTGACTTTC
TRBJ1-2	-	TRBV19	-	CASSVYRDTNYGYTF	TGTGCCAGTAGTGTCTACCGGGACACCAACTATGGCTACACCTTC
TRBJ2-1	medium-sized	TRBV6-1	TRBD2	CASTISGALTEFF	TGTGCCAGCACGATTAGCGGGGCCCTGACTGAGTTCTTC
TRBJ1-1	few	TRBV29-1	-	CSALGGDITEAFF	TGCAGCGCCTTAGGAGGAGACATCACTGAAGCTTTCTTT
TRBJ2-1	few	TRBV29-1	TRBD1	CSVGETGGVPNEQFF	TGCAGCGTGGGGGAGACAGGGGGCGTCCCCAATGAGCAGTTCTTC
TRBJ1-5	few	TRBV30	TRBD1	CAWRKTGGGGNQPQHF	TGTGCCTGGAGAAAGACAGGGGGCGGTGGCAATCAGCCCCAGCATTTT
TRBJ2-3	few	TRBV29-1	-	CSVDPTGTTTDTQYF	TGCAGCGTTGACCCCACAGGGACTACCACAGATACGCAGTATTTT
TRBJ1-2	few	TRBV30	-	CACILGGANYGYTF	TGTGCCTGCATTTTGGGAGGGGCTAACTATGGCTACACCTTC
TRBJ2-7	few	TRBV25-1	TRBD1	CASTTGTGVYEQYF	TGTGCCAGCACTACCGGGACAGGGGTCTACGAGCAGTACTTC
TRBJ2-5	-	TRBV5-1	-	CASSLTGPRGETQYF	TGCGCCAGCAGCTTGACAGGCCCGAGGGGGGAGACCCAGTACTTC
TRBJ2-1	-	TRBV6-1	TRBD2	CASSARTSGYNEQFF	TGTGCCAGCAGTGCCCGGACTAGCGGCTACAATGAGCAGTTCTTC
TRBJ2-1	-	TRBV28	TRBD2	CASAGAGTSGNEQFF	TGTGCCAGTGCTGGAGCCGGGACTAGCGGCAATGAGCAGTTCTTC
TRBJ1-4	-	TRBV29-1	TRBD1	CSAQAGTENEKLFF	TGCAGCGCCCAGGCCGGGACAGAGAATGAAAAACTGTTTTTT
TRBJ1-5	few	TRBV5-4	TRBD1	CASSLGGTGGSQPQHF	TGTGCCAGCAGCTTGGGCGGGACAGGGGGTTCTCAGCCCCAGCATTTT
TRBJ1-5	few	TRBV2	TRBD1	CASSVGGGSGQPQHF	TGTGCCAGCAGTGTTGGAGGGGGCTCGGGTCAGCCCCAGCATTTT
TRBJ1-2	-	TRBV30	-	CAWSDPQVLYGYTF	TGTGCCTGGAGTGACCCACAGGTACTCTATGGCTACACCTTC